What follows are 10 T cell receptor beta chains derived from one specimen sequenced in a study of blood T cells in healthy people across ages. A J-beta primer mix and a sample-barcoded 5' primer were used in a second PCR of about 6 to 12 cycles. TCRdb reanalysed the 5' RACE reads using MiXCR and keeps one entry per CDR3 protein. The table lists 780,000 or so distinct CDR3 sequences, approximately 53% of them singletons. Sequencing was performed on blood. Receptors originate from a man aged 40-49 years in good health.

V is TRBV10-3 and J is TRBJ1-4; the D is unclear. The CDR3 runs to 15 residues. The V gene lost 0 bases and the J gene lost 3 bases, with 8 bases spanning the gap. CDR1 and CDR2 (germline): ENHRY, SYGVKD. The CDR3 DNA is TGTGCCATCAGTGAGTCAGATAGTTCTAATGAAAAACTGTTTTTT. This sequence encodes CAISESDSSNEKLFF.

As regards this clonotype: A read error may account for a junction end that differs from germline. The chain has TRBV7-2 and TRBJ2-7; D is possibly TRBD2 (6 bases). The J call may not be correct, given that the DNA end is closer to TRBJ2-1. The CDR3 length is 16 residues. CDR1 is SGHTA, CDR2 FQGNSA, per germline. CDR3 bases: TGTGCCAGCAGCCCCGCTCCTCGCGGGGCCTACAATGGGCAGTTCTTC. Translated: CASSPAPRGAYNGQFF.

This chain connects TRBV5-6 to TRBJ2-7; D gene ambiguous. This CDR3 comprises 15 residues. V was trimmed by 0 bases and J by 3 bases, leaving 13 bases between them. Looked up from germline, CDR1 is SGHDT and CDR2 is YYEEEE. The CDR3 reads CASSLEPRSNYEQYF. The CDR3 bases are TGTGCCAGCAGCTTGGAACCCCGATCGAACTACGAGCAGTACTTC.

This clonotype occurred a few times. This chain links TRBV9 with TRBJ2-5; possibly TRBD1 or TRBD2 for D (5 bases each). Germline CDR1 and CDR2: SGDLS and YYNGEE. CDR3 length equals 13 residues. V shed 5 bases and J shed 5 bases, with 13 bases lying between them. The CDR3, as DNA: TGTGCCAGCAGTGTGGCAGGGACGGAGACCCAGTACTTC. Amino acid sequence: CASSVAGTETQYF.

In nucleotides, the CDR3 is TGTGCCAGCAGCTTAGTCAAGGGTTCCTATGGCTACACCTTC. Protein product: CASSLVKGSYGYTF. This chain links TRBV7-2 with TRBJ1-2, with unresolved D. Trimming removed 1 base from V and 4 bases from J, with 10 bases in between. The germline gives CDR1 SGHTA, CDR2 FQGNSA. The CDR3 contains 14 residues.

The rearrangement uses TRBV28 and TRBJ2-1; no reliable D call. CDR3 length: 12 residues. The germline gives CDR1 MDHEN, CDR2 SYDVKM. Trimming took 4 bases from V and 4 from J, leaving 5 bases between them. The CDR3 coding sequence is TGTGCCAGCAGTTGGGAATACAATGAGCAGTTCTTC. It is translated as CASSWEYNEQFF.

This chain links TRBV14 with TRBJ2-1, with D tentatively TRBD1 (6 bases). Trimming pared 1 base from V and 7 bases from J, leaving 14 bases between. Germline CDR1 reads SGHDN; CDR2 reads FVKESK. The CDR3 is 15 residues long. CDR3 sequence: CASSQVWAGENEQFF. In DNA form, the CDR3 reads TGTGCCAGCAGCCAAGTTTGGGCAGGGGAAAATGAGCAGTTCTTC.

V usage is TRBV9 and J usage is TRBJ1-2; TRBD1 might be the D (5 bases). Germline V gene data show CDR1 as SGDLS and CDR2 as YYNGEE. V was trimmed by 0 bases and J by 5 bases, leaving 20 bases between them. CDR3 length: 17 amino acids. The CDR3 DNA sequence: TGTGCCAGCAGCGTAGATCTGCTGGACACCTCCCTGTATGGCTACACCTTC. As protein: CASSVDLLDTSLYGYTF.

CDR3 nucleotides: TGTGCCAGCAGCTTCCGGGTTTCAGATACGCAGTATTTT. Protein sequence: CASSFRVSDTQYF. The chain links TRBV11-3 to TRBJ2-3; no definite D call. This CDR3 contains 13 residues. Trimming removed 3 bases at V and 4 bases at J, with 8 bases between. Germline values: CDR1 SGHNT, CDR2 YENEEA. Using reference TRBV11-3 and TRBJ2-3 for the parts outside the CDR3, the full variable domain is EAGVVQSPRYKIIEKKQPVAFWCNPISGHNTLYWYLQNLGQGPELLIRYENEEAVDDSQLPKDRFSAERLKGVDSTLKIQPAELGDSAVYLCASSFRVSDTQYFGPGTRLTVL.

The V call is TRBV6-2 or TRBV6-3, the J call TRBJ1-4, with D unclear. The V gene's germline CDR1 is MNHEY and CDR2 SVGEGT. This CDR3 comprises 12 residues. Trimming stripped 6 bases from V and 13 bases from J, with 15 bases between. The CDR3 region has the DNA TGTGCCAGCAGAAACCTGATAGGCGGACTGTTTTTT. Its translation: CASRNLIGGLFF.